These T cell receptor beta chains were read from a single sample in a study of OX40 agonist ivuxolimab in advanced cancers. TCRdb's table, derived via immunoSEQ multiplex PCR, lists solely in-frame clones and lacks some. The sample contains under 20,000 clones, 85% to 90% of which appear only once. The sample in question was CD4+ or CD8+ T cells sorted from blood, obtained in a trial of the OX40 agonist ivuxolimab. These receptors originate from an adult with an advanced solid tumor such as melanoma, head and neck, liver or kidney cancer. Each CDR3 is given with its conserved first and last residue. The D gene is left open where the match is weak. Clone size is stated in some rows and not others, as once, few, many or a class when expanded.

cdr3_nt: TGCGCCAGCACCCAGCAGGGGAATGCCTACGAGCAGTACTTC
cdr3_aa: CASTQQGNAYEQYF
v_call: TRBV10-2
j_call: TRBJ2-7
d_call: -
clone_size: -

cdr3_nt: TGTGCCAGCAGTTCCTTCCGACTAGCCAAAAACATTCAGTACTTC
cdr3_aa: CASSSFRLAKNIQYF
v_call: TRBV28
j_call: TRBJ2-4
d_call: -
clone_size: -

cdr3_nt: TGCGCCAGCAGCGGGAGCTCCTACAATGAGCAGTTCTTC
cdr3_aa: CASSGSSYNEQFF
v_call: TRBV5-1
j_call: TRBJ2-1
d_call: -
clone_size: -

cdr3_nt: TGTGCCAGCAGTTTCCAGCGGAGAGGAGACATTCAGTACTTC
cdr3_aa: CASSFQRRGDIQYF
v_call: TRBV28
j_call: TRBJ2-4
d_call: -
clone_size: medium-sized

cdr3_nt: TGCAGCGTCAGGTTTAGCGCCTACGGACCCTCCTACGAGCAGTACTTC
cdr3_aa: CSVRFSAYGPSYEQYF
v_call: TRBV29-1
j_call: TRBJ2-7
d_call: -
clone_size: -

cdr3_nt: TGTGCCATCAGGGGAACTGGGACTAGCGGCACAGATACGCAGTATTTT
cdr3_aa: CAIRGTGTSGTDTQYF
v_call: TRBV10-3
j_call: TRBJ2-3
d_call: TRBD2
clone_size: -

cdr3_nt: TGTGCCAGCAGCCGCCTTGTGTTGCGGGAGACAGATACGCAGTATTTT
cdr3_aa: CASSRLVLRETDTQYF
v_call: TRBV27
j_call: TRBJ2-3
d_call: TRBD2
clone_size: -

cdr3_nt: TGTGCCAGCAGCGAGAGCCCTGGAAATCAGCCCCAGCATTTT
cdr3_aa: CASSESPGNQPQHF
v_call: TRBV7-9
j_call: TRBJ1-5
d_call: -
clone_size: few

cdr3_nt: TGTGCCAGTAGTATGGCCCAGCATATCGAGCAGTACTTC
cdr3_aa: CASSMAQHIEQYF
v_call: TRBV19
j_call: TRBJ2-7
d_call: -
clone_size: -

cdr3_nt: TGTGCCAGCAGCCCCCGACTAGCGGGAGCCGATGAGCAGTTCTTC
cdr3_aa: CASSPRLAGADEQFF
v_call: TRBV11-2
j_call: TRBJ2-1
d_call: TRBD2
clone_size: -

cdr3_nt: TGCGCCAGCAGCTTCGGACAGGGGGTTGAAGCTTTCTTT
cdr3_aa: CASSFGQGVEAFF
v_call: TRBV4-1
j_call: TRBJ1-1
d_call: TRBD1
clone_size: -

cdr3_nt: TGTGCCAGTCGGGTCTTCGCGCGGGCAACTAATGAAAAACTGTTTTTT
cdr3_aa: CASRVFARATNEKLFF
v_call: TRBV2
j_call: TRBJ1-4
d_call: -
clone_size: -

cdr3_nt: TGTGCCAGCAGTTTTGGAGGACCCGGGGAGCTGTTTTTT
cdr3_aa: CASSFGGPGELFF
v_call: TRBV27
j_call: TRBJ2-2
d_call: -
clone_size: -

cdr3_nt: TGTGCCAGTAGTCCGGGACTAGCGGCCTACGAGCAGTACTTC
cdr3_aa: CASSPGLAAYEQYF
v_call: TRBV19
j_call: TRBJ2-7
d_call: TRBD2
clone_size: -

cdr3_nt: TGTGCCAGCAGTTTAGGGGGGATAGGGCAGCCCCAGCATTTT
cdr3_aa: CASSLGGIGQPQHF
v_call: TRBV27
j_call: TRBJ1-5
d_call: -
clone_size: -

cdr3_nt: TGTGCCAGCAGCCCGATCCAGGACGGGGAGCTGTTTTTT
cdr3_aa: CASSPIQDGELFF
v_call: TRBV4-2
j_call: TRBJ2-2
d_call: -
clone_size: -

cdr3_nt: TGTGCCAGCAGCCTAGCGGGAGATGGGTTCGCCGAGCAGTACTTC
cdr3_aa: CASSLAGDGFAEQYF
v_call: TRBV6-5
j_call: TRBJ2-7
d_call: TRBD2
clone_size: -